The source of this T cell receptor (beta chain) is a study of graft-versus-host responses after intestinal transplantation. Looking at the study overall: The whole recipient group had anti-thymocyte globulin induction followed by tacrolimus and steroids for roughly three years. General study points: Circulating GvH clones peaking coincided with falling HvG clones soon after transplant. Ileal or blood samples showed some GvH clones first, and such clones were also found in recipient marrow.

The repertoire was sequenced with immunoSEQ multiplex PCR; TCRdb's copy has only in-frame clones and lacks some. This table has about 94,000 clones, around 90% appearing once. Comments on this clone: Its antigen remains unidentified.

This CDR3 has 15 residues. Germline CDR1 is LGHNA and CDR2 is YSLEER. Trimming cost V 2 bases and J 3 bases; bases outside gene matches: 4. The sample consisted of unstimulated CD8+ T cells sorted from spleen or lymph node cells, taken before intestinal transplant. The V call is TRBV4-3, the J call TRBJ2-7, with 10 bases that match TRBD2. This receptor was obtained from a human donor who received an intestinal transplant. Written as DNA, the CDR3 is TGCGCCAGCAGCCAACGGAGCGGGGGGGGCTACGAGCAGTACTTC. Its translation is CASSQRSGGGYEQYF.